This TCR beta chain was retrieved from a study of cytomegalovirus exposure and HLA in healthy donors. General study findings and limits: What was likely a sequencing artifact was a cluster of highly shared sequence variants.

This PCR relied on a set of 60 Vbeta primers and 13 Jbeta primers. Authors' data handling: Roughly 10 million shared chains were among approximately 80 million unique TCR beta chains counted in a later analysis. Method: immunoSEQ multiplex PCR; TCRdb's copy keeps in-frame clones and lacks some. V and J calls and clone size follow that table, whereas D and trimming were derived from the DNA. Among about 100,000 clones listed, about 80% were seen once. Comments on this clone: What it binds is unknown.

The V end was cut by 6 bases, the J end by 2 bases, with 15 bases between. The germline V gene encodes CDR1 SGHTA and CDR2 FQGNSA. CDR3 length: 15 residues. This sequence joins TRBV7-2 and TRBJ2-3; D gene uncertain. Source material: PBMCs. The receptor was isolated from a man between 45 and 60 years old in good health and CMV-seropositive. The CDR3 protein is CASRTGSTPTDTQYF. CDR3 sequence (DNA): TGTGCCAGCAGGACCGGGTCCACTCCCACAGATACGCAGTATTTT. Combining the CDR3 with reference TRBV7-2 and TRBJ2-3 gives the whole variable domain GAGVSQSPSNKVTEKGKDVELRCDPISGHTALYWYRQSLGQGLEFLIYFQGNSAPDKSGLPSDRFSAERTGGSVSTLTIQRTQQEDSAVYLCASRTGSTPTDTQYFGPGTRLTVL.